The entry below describes one TCR beta chain. The antigen remains unidentified. This sample stems from a study of regulatory T cells in long-lasting Graves disease. CDR1 is SGHVS, CDR2 FNYEAQ, per germline. CDR3 length: 19 amino acids. Trimming cost V 1 base and J 0 bases, with 18 bases left between them. Regarding time point: persistent/refractory GD, antithyroid drugs over 5 years with positive TRAb. Scientists built the TCR library using RNA that was extracted from PBMCs. Through Arm-PCR of CDR3 regions and iRepertoire HTBI primers, TCR beta libraries were built. TCRdb re-called the multiplex PCR reads through MiXCR, storing one row per CDR3 protein. The data contain approximately 690,000 distinct CDR3 sequences, about 30% of them singletons. Findings and caveats of the study: Graves' patients with persistent disease showed TCR diversity lower than patients newly diagnosed. New patients shared roughly 1,000 public clonotypes, and persistent patients shared more, with about 2,500.

This receptor was identified in a female donor with Graves disease. The sequenced sample was peripheral blood mononuclear cells (PBMCs), obtained when the disease was refractory, from a patient treated with antithyroid drugs. The V call is TRBV7-6, the J call TRBJ1-4; D gene ambiguous. CDR3 sequence reads: CASSLVARRERTTNEKLFF. CDR3 bases: TGTGCCAGCAGCTTAGTAGCGAGACGAGAAAGGACAACTAATGAAAAACTGTTTTTT.